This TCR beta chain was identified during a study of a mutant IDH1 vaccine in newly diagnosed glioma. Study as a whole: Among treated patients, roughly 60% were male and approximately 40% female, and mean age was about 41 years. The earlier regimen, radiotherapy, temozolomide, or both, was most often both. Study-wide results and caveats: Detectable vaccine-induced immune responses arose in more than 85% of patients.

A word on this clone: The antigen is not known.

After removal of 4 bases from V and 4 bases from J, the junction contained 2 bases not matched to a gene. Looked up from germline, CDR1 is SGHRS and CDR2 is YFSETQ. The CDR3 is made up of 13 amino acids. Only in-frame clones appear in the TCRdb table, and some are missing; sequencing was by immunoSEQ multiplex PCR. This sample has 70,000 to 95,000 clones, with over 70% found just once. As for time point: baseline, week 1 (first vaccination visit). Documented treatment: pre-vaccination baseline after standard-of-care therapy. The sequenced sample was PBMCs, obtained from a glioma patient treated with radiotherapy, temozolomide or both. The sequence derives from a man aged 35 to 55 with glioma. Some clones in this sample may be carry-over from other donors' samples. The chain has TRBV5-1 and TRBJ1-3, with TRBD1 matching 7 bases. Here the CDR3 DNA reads TGCGCCAGCAGCAGGGGACAGGGAAACACCATATATTTT. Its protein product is CASSRGQGNTIYF.